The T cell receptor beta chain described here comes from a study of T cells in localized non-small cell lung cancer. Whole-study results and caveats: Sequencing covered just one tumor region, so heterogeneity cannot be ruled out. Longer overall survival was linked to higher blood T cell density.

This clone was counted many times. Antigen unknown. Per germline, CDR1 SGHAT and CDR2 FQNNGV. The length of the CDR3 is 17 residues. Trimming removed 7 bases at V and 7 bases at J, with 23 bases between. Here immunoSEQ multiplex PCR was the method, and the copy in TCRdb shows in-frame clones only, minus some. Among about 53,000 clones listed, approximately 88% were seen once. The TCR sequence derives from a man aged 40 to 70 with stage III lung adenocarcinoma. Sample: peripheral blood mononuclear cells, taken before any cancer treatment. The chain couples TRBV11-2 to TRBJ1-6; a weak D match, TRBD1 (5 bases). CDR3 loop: CASTSNYPGPLNSPLHF. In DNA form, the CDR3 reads TGTGCCAGCACCTCCAATTACCCGGGGCCGCTAAATTCACCCCTCCACTTT. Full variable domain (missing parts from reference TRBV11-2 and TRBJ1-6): EAGVAQSPRYKIIEKRQSVAFWCNPISGHATLYWYQQILGQGPKLLIQFQNNGVVDDSQLPKDRFSAERLKGVDSTLKIQPAKLEDSAVYLCASTSNYPGPLNSPLHFGNGTRLTVT.